This record concerns one TCR beta chain sequence. The antigen remains unidentified. Each CDR3 protein is one row after TCRdb ran MiXCR on the 5' RACE reads. The table shows 110,000 to 150,000 distinct CDR3 sequences, with around 25% occurring only once. Germline CDR1 and CDR2: SQVTM and ANQGSEA. The CDR3 consists of 12 residues. The J segment lost 5 bases and the V segment lost 7 bases, leaving 6 bases of the junction unmatched. The entry originates in a study of T-cell memory formation after mild COVID-19. Study-wide findings and caveats: Clones that got smaller from day 15 to 85 had even CD4/CD8, while clones growing later tipped toward CD4+. Certain responding clones were present in pre-infection memory, suggesting participation of cross-reactive memory. The study found contracting CD4+ clones mainly in CM and EM and contracting CD8+ clones in EMRA.

Sequencing was performed on PBMCs or a T cell subset sorted from them (not recorded which). The clonotype originates from an adult woman who had mild COVID-19 (a few samples of this study predate the infection). Cell type and time point are not known. This chain uses TRBV29-1 with TRBJ1-1; 8 positions match TRBD1. CDR3 nucleotides: TGCAGCGCCCGACAGGGGAGGACTGAAGCTTTCTTT. It encodes CSARQGRTEAFF. The full variable domain, rest sourced from reference TRBV29-1 and TRBJ1-1, is SAVISQKPSRDICQRGTSLTIQCQVDSQVTMMFWYRQQPGQSLTLIATANQGSEATYESGFVIDKFPISRPNLTFSTLTVSNMSPEDSSIYLCSARQGRTEAFFGQGTRLTVV.